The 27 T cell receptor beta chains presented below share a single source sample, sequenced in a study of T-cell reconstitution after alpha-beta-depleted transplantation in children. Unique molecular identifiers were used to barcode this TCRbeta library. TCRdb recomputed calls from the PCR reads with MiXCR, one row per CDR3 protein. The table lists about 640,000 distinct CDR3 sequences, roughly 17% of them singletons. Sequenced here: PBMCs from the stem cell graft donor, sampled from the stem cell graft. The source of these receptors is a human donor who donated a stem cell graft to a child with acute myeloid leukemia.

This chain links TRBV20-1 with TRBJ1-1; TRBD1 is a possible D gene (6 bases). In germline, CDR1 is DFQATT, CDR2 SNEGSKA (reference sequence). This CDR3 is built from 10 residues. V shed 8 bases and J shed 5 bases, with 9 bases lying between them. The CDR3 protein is CSPQGTEAFF. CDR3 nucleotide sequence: TGCAGTCCACAGGGAACTGAAGCTTTCTTT.

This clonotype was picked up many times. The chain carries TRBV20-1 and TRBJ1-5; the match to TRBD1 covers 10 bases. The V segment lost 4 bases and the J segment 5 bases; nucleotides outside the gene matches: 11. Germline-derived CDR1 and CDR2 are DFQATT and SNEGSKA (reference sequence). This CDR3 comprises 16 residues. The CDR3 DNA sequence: TGCAGTGCTATAAGGCCGGGACAGGGGAGGCATCAGCCCCAGCATTTT. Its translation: CSAIRPGQGRHQPQHF.

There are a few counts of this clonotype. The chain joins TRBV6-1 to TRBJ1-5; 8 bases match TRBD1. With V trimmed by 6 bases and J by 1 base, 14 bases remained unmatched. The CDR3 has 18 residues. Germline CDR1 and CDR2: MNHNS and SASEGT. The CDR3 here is CASSPSGGSVLSNQPQHF. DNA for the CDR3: TGTGCCAGCAGCCCCTCAGGGGGCAGCGTTTTGAGCAATCAGCCCCAGCATTTT.

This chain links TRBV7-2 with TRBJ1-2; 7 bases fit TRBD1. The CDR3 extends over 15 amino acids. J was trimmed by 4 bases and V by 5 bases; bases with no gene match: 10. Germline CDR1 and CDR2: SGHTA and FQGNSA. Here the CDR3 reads CASSTRQGLPYGYTF. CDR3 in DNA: TGTGCCAGCAGCACTCGACAGGGTCTGCCCTATGGCTACACCTTC.

The chain's CDR3 is CASSLKTTNEKLFF. The CDR3 region has the DNA TGTGCCAGCAGCTTAAAAACAACTAATGAAAAACTGTTTTTT. The chain combines TRBV7-2 with TRBJ1-4; D not certain. V dropped 2 bases and J dropped 0 bases, with 4 bases sitting between them. Germline V CDR1 and CDR2: SGHTA, FQGNSA. This CDR3 region has 14 residues.

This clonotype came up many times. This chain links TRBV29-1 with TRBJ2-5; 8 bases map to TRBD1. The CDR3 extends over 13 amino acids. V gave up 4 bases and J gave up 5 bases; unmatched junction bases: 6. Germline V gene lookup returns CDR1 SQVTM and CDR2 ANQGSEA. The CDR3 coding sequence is TGCAGCGTTGCAAGGGCAGGGGGCGAGACCCAGTACTTC. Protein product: CSVARAGGETQYF.

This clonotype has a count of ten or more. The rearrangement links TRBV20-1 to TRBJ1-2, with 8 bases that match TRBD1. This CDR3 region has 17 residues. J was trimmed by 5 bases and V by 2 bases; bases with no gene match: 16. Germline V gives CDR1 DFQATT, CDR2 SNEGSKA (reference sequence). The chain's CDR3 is CSARPHGQGRLKYGYTF. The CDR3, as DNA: TGCAGTGCTAGACCCCATGGACAGGGCCGTTTAAAGTATGGCTACACCTTC.

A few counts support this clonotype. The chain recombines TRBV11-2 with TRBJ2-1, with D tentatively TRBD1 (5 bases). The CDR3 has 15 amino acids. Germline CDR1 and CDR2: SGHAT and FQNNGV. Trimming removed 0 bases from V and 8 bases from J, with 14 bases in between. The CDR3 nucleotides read TGTGCCAGCAGCTTAGAGGCAGGGTCCTTGGATGAGCAGTTCTTC. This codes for CASSLEAGSLDEQFF.

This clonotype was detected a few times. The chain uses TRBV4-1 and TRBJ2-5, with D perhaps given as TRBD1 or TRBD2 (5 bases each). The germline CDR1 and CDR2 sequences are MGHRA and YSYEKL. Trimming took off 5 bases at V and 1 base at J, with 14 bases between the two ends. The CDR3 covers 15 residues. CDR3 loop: CASSSEGRGQETQYF. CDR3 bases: TGCGCCAGCAGCTCTGAGGGACGGGGCCAAGAGACCCAGTACTTC.

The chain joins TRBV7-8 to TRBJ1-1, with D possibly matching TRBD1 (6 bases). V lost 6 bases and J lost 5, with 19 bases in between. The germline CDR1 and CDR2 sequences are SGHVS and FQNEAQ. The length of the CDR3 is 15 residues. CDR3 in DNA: TGTGCCAGCAGTCATCGGGCAGGGGTGGAGACTGAAGCTTTCTTT. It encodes CASSHRAGVETEAFF. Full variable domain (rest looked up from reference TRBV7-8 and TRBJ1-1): GAGVSQSPRYKVAKRGQDVALRCDPISGHVSLFWYQQALGQGPEFLTYFQNEAQLDKSGLPSDRFFAERPEGSVSTLKIQRTQQEDSAVYLCASSHRAGVETEAFFGQGTRLTVV.

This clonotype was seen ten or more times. CDR3 DNA sequence: TGCAGTGCTAGAGCCCTAGAGGGGTACGGCTATGGCTACACCTTC. This encodes CSARALEGYGYGYTF. The V call is TRBV20-1, the J call TRBJ1-2, with TRBD1 as a possible D gene (5 bases). V lost 1 base to trimming and J lost 4 bases, with 16 bases between them. Germline CDR1 and CDR2: DFQATT and SNEGSKA (reference sequence). The CDR3 length is 15 residues.

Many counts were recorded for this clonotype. The CDR3 is CASSISGGPWNEQFF. CDR3 coding DNA: TGTGCCAGCAGCATTAGCGGGGGCCCATGGAATGAGCAGTTCTTC. This rearrangement joins TRBV13 to TRBJ2-1, with 9 bases lining up with TRBD2. Germline V lookup: CDR1 PRHDT, CDR2 FYEKMQ (reference sequence). CDR3 length: 15 residues. The junction had 9 bases not matched to a gene; V was cut back by 5 bases and J by 7 bases.

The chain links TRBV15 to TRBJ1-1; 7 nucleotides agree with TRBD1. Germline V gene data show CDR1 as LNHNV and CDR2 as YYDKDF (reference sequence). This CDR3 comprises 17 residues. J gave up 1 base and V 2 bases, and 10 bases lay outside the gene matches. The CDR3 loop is CATSRHKRGRTNTEAFF. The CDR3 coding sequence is TGTGCCACCAGCAGACATAAGAGGGGGCGGACGAACACTGAAGCTTTCTTT.

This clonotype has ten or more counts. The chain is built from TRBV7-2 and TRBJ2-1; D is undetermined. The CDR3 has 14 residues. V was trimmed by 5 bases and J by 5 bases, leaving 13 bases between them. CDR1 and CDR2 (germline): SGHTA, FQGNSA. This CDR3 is CASSPPARNNEQFF. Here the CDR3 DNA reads TGTGCCAGCAGCCCCCCGGCGAGAAACAATGAGCAGTTCTTC. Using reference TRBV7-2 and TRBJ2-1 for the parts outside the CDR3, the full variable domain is GAGVSQSPSNKVTEKGKDVELRCDPISGHTALYWYRQSLGQGLEFLIYFQGNSAPDKSGLPSDRFSAERTGGSVSTLTIQRTQQEDSAVYLCASSPPARNNEQFFGPGTRLTVL.

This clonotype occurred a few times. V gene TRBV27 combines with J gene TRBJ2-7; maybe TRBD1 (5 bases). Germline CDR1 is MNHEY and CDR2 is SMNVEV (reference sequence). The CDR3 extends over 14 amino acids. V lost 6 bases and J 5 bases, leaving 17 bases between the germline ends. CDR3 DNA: TGTGCCAGCAGGGAGACAGATAGGGTCGACGAGCAGTACGTC. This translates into CASRETDRVDEQYV.

In DNA form, the CDR3 reads TGTGCCAGCACCCAGAGGGGGGGGGCGGGAAACATTCAGTACTTC. It is translated as CASTQRGGAGNIQYF. The rearrangement uses TRBV12-3 or TRBV12-4 and TRBJ2-4, with a possible D match to TRBD2 (7 bases). Trimming pared 7 bases from V and 6 bases from J, leaving 19 bases between. CDR3 length: 15 residues.

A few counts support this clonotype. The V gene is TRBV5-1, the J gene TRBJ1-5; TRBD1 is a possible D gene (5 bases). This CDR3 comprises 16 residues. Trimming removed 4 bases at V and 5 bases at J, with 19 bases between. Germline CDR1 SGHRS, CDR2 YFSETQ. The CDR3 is CASSPEPGQFYQPQHF. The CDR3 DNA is TGCGCCAGCAGCCCCGAACCGGGGCAGTTTTATCAGCCCCAGCATTTT.

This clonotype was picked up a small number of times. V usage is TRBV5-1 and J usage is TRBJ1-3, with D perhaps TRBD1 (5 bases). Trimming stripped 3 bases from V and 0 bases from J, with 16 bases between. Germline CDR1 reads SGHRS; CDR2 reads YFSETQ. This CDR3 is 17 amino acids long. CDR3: CASSWSGTASSGNTIYF. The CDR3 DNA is TGCGCCAGCAGCTGGTCCGGGACCGCCAGCTCTGGAAACACCATATATTTT. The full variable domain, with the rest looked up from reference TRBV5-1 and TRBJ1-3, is KAGVTQTPRYLIKTRGQQVTLSCSPISGHRSVSWYQQTPGQGLQFLFEYFSETQRNKGNFPGRFSGRQFSNSRSEMNVSTLELGDSALYLCASSWSGTASSGNTIYFGEGSWLTVV.

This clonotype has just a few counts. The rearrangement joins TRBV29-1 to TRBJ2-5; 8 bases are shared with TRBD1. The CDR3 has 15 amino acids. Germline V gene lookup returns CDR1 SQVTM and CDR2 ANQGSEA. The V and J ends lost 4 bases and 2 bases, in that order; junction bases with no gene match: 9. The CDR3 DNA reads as TGCAGCGTTGGAGGACAGGGACAAGGGCAAGAGACCCAGTACTTC. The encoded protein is CSVGGQGQGQETQYF.

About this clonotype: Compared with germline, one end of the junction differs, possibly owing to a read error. CDR3 nucleotides: TGTGCCAGCTGTTACCCGGTTGGAGGGATTGAAGCTTTCTTT. It is translated as CASCYPVGGIEAFF. This chain connects TRBV6-5 to TRBJ1-1, with D uncertain. The CDR3 is made up of 14 amino acids. Germline V lookup: CDR1 MNHEY, CDR2 SVGAGI.

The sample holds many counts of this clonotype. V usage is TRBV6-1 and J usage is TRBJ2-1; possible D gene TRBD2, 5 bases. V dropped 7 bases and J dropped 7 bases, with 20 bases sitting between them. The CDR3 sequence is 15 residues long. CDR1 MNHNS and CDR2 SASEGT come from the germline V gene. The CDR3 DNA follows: TGTGCCAGCAAACCCCCTAGCCTCGGCTGGAATGAGCAGTTCTTC. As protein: CASKPPSLGWNEQFF.

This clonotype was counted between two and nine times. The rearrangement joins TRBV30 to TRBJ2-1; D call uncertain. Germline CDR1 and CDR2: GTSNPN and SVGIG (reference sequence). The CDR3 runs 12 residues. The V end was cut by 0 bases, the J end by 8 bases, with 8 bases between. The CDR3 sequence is CAWSVDPDEQFF. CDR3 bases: TGTGCCTGGAGTGTAGACCCCGATGAGCAGTTCTTC.

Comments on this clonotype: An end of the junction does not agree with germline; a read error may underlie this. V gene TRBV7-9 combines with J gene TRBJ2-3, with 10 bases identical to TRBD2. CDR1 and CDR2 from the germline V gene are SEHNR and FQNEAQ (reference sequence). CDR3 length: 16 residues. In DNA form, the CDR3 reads TGTCCCAGCAGCGAACGGATACTAGCGGGATCAGATACGCAGTATTTT. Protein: CPSSERILAGSDTQYF. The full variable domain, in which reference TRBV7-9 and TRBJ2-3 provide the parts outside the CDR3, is DTGVSQNPRHKITKRGQNVTFRCDPISEHNRLYWYRQTLGQGPEFLTYFQNEAQLEKSRLLSDRFSAERPKGSFSTLEIQRTEQGDSAMYLCPSSERILAGSDTQYFGPGTRLTVL.

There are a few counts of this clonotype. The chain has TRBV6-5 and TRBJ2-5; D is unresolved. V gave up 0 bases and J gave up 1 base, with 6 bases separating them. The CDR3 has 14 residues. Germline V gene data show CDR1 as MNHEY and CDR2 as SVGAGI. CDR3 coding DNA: TGTGCCAGCAGTTACTCTTCCCTCCAAGAGACCCAGTACTTC. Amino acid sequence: CASSYSSLQETQYF.

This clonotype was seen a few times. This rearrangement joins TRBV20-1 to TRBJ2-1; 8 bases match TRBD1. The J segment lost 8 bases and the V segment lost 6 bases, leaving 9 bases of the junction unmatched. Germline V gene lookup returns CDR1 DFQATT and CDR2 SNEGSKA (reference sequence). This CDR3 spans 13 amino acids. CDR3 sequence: CSAPRQGFYEQFF. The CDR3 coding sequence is TGCAGTGCACCAAGACAGGGGTTCTATGAGCAGTTCTTC.

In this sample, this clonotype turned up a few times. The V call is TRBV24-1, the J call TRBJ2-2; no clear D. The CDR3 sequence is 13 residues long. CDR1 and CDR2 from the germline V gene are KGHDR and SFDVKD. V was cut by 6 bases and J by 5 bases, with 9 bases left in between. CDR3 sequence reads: CATSLDGTGELFF. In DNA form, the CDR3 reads TGTGCCACCAGTCTGGACGGGACCGGGGAGCTGTTTTTT.

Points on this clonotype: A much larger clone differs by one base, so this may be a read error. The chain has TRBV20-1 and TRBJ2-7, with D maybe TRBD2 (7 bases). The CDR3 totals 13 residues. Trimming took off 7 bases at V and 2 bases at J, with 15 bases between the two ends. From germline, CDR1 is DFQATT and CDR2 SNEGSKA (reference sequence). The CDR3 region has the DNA TGCAGTGGGGGGCTACTAGCGACCTACGAGCAGTACTTC. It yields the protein CSGGLLATYEQYF.